The 27 T cell receptor beta chains given below trace back to one sample, sequenced in a study of blood T cell repertoires in COVID-19. Only in-frame clones appear in the TCRdb table, and some are missing; sequencing was by immunoSEQ multiplex PCR. Among about 320,000 clones listed, more than 90% were seen once. Sequencing used PBMCs or T cells enriched from blood (not recorded which). Receptor source: a woman in her 30s who had been exposed to COVID-19.

CDR3 nucleotides: TGTGCCAGTACGTCGACCACGGAGCCCCTCCACTTT. It codes for CASTSTTEPLHF. The chain links TRBV19 to TRBJ1-6; D ambiguous. Trimming removed 7 bases at V and 13 bases at J, with 14 bases between. CDR1 and CDR2 (germline): LNHDA, SQIVND (reference sequence). The CDR3 extends over 12 amino acids.

The V call is TRBV29-1, the J call TRBJ2-7; TRBD2 might be the D (6 bases). Trimming removed 6 bases from V and 5 bases from J, with 17 bases in between. The germline gives CDR1 SQVTM, CDR2 ANQGSEA. There are 13 residues in the CDR3. CDR3 DNA: TGCAGCGTCCGGAGGGCCCTAACGGACGAGCAGTACTTC. This translates into CSVRRALTDEQYF.

The V and J genes are TRBV6-1 and TRBJ1-5; D gene uncertain. The CDR3 sequence is 13 residues long. Per germline, CDR1 MNHNS and CDR2 SASEGT. V gave up 2 bases and J gave up 6 bases, with 8 bases separating them. The CDR3 here is CASSELGVQPQHF. Here the CDR3 DNA reads TGTGCCAGCAGTGAACTGGGAGTTCAGCCCCAGCATTTT.

The chain joins TRBV5-5 to TRBJ1-1, with TRBD1 matching over 8 bases. The V gene's germline CDR1 is SGHKS and CDR2 YYEKEE (reference sequence). This CDR3 is 16 amino acids long. With 4 bases clipped from V and 1 base from J, the junction kept 9 bases outside the gene matches. The CDR3 sequence: CASSTGQGGRNTEAFF. In nucleotides, the CDR3 is TGTGCCAGCAGCACCGGACAGGGCGGTAGGAACACTGAAGCTTTCTTT. Variable domain in full (rest from reference TRBV5-5 and TRBJ1-1): DAGVTQSPTHLIKTRGQQVTLRCSPISGHKSVSWYQQVLGQGPQFIFQYYEKEERGRGNFPDRFSARQFPNYSSELNVNALLLGDSALYLCASSTGQGGRNTEAFFGQGTRLTVV.

The V gene is TRBV20-1, the J gene TRBJ2-1, with D maybe TRBD1 (7 bases). The CDR3 loop spans 16 amino acids. V lost 3 bases and J 4 bases, leaving 19 bases between the germline ends. The germline gives CDR1 DFQATT, CDR2 SNEGSKA (reference sequence). The CDR3 is CSASESGGNLYNEQFF. In DNA form, the CDR3 reads TGCAGTGCTAGTGAGTCAGGGGGGAACCTTTACAATGAGCAGTTCTTC.

The gene calls are TRBV5-1 and TRBJ1-4; 7 bases agree with TRBD1. CDR3 length: 16 amino acids. The V gene's germline CDR1 is SGHRS and CDR2 YFSETQ. V shed 2 bases, J shed 4 bases, and the junction held 8 bases outside the gene matches. The chain's CDR3 is CASSLVQGSSNEKLFF. The CDR3 DNA sequence: TGCGCCAGCAGCTTAGTACAGGGGTCAAGTAATGAAAAACTGTTTTTT. Full variable domain (missing parts from reference TRBV5-1 and TRBJ1-4): KAGVTQTPRYLIKTRGQQVTLSCSPISGHRSVSWYQQTPGQGLQFLFEYFSETQRNKGNFPGRFSGRQFSNSRSEMNVSTLELGDSALYLCASSLVQGSSNEKLFFGSGTQLSVL.

The gene calls are TRBV6-4 and TRBJ1-2; a possible D gene is TRBD1 (6 bases). This CDR3 has 15 amino acids. V was clipped by 0 bases and J by 8 bases, with 16 bases between them. Germline V gene sequence: CDR1 MRHNA, CDR2 SNTAGT. CDR3 coding DNA: TGTGCCAGCAGTGACTCGCAGCGGGGGCTGGAAGGCTACACCTTC. This gives the protein CASSDSQRGLEGYTF.

The chain couples TRBV9 to TRBJ1-1; D gene unclear. The CDR3 covers 14 residues. V dropped 4 bases and J dropped 1 base, with 11 bases sitting between them. Germline CDR1 reads SGDLS; CDR2 reads YYNGEE. This chain's CDR3 is CASSSQVGNTEAFF. Here the CDR3 DNA reads TGTGCCAGCAGCTCACAAGTTGGGAACACTGAAGCTTTCTTT.

The chain uses TRBV7-8 and TRBJ2-7; 10 positions agree with TRBD2. Germline lookup yields CDR1 SGHVS and CDR2 FQNEAQ. CDR3 length equals 13 residues. Trimming cost V 1 base and J 7 bases; bases outside gene matches: 1. In nucleotides, the CDR3 is TGTGCCAGCAGCTTAGTGACTAGCGGGGAGCAGTACTTC. It yields the protein CASSLVTSGEQYF. Filled out from reference TRBV7-8 and TRBJ2-7, the complete variable domain reads GAGVSQSPRYKVAKRGQDVALRCDPISGHVSLFWYQQALGQGPEFLTYFQNEAQLDKSGLPSDRFFAERPEGSVSTLKIQRTQQEDSAVYLCASSLVTSGEQYFGPGTRLTVT.

The rearrangement links TRBV11-2 to TRBJ1-1; D is perhaps TRBD1 (6 bases). CDR1 and CDR2 from the germline V gene are SGHAT and FQNNGV. Trimming cost V 1 base and J 8 bases, with 8 bases left between them. The CDR3 spans 12 residues. The CDR3: CASSLGQGEAFF. The CDR3 DNA follows: TGTGCCAGCAGCTTAGGCCAGGGGGAAGCTTTCTTT.

The chain employs TRBV9 and TRBJ2-6; 7 bases are shared with TRBD2. With V trimmed by 3 bases and J by 2 bases, 5 bases remained unmatched. The CDR3 loop spans 16 amino acids. Germline CDR1 and CDR2: SGDLS and YYNGEE. The CDR3 protein is CASSAPRGAGANVLTF. The CDR3 DNA sequence: TGTGCCAGCAGCGCCCCCCGGGGGGCTGGGGCCAACGTCCTGACTTTC.

V is TRBV3-1 (or the pseudogene TRBV3-2) and J is TRBJ1-6; 9 bases are a match to TRBD1. Germline lookup yields CDR1 LGHDT and CDR2 YNNKEL (reference sequence). This CDR3 has 16 amino acids. V lost 1 base and J lost 7; bases outside the gene matches: 5. In nucleotides, the CDR3 is TGTGCCAGCAGCCAAGCTAACAGGGGGCTGAATTCACCCCTCCACTTT. Translating gives CASSQANRGLNSPLHF.

The chain joins TRBV5-1 to TRBJ2-3, with D perhaps matching TRBD1 (6 bases). The CDR3 sequence is 16 residues long. Germline V lookup: CDR1 SGHRS, CDR2 YFSETQ. Trimming shortened V by 5 bases and J by 0 bases, and 16 bases separated the two germline ends. Here the CDR3 reads CASRPQGPPSTDTQYF. CDR3 DNA: TGCGCCAGCAGACCCCAGGGGCCCCCTAGCACAGATACGCAGTATTTT.

The chain employs TRBV6-5 and TRBJ2-2, with a possible D match to TRBD2 (5 bases). This CDR3 comprises 14 residues. Trimming stripped 10 bases from V and 0 bases from J, with 12 bases between. Germline CDR1 and CDR2: MNHEY and SVGAGI. The CDR3 bases are TGTGCCACCCCCCCGGAGGCGAACACCGGGGAGCTGTTTTTT. Translated: CATPPEANTGELFF.

V gene TRBV27 combines with J gene TRBJ2-2; TRBD1 agrees at 7 bases. The V and J ends lost 5 bases and 6 bases, in that order; junction bases with no gene match: 9. The length of the CDR3 is 15 residues. Germline loops: CDR1 MNHEY, CDR2 SMNVEV (reference sequence). CDR3 nucleotides: TGTGCCAGCAGTCGAACAGGGGTATGGGCCGGGGAGCTGTTTTTT. Its translation: CASSRTGVWAGELFF.

This chain uses TRBV6-2 or TRBV6-3 with TRBJ1-1, with D unclear. The V gene's germline CDR1 is MNHEY and CDR2 SVGEGT. V was pared by 5 bases and J by 4 bases, with 11 bases between. The CDR3 spans 13 residues. In DNA, the CDR3 is TGTGCCAGCAGTGGGAGGATGACCACTGAAGCTTTCTTT. Translated, it gives CASSGRMTTEAFF.

The V and J genes are TRBV20-1 and TRBJ1-1; D remains unclear. Germline-derived CDR1 and CDR2 are DFQATT and SNEGSKA (reference sequence). The CDR3 extends over 11 amino acids. Deletions cut 6 bases from V and 6 bases from J, with 11 bases between. The DNA of the CDR3 is TGCAGTGCGGGCTGGGTCGCTGAAGCTTTCTTT. This translates into CSAGWVAEAFF.

The chain combines TRBV7-9 with TRBJ1-2, with D uncertain. Per the germline V gene, CDR1 is SEHNR and CDR2 is FQNEAQ (reference sequence). The CDR3 sequence is 14 residues long. Trimming removed 4 bases at V and 2 bases at J, with 11 bases between. CDR3 DNA sequence: TGTGCCAGCAGCTCCGACACTGGCAACTATGGCTACACCTTC. Amino acid sequence: CASSSDTGNYGYTF.

Only one count was recorded for this clone. The genes are TRBV2 and TRBJ2-3, with a weak D call TRBD2 (5 bases). The V and J ends lost 0 bases and 0 bases respectively, with 7 bases between them. CDR1 is SNHLY and CDR2 is FYNNEI in the germline V gene. The CDR3 extends over 15 amino acids. Here the CDR3 DNA reads TGTGCCAGCAGTGAAGCCCGGACTAGCACAGATACGCAGTATTTT. The encoded protein is CASSEARTSTDTQYF.

Concerning this clone: This sample also contains other DNA sequences that code for the same CDR3. This chain links TRBV4-2 with TRBJ1-1, with 7 nucleotides matching TRBD1. V lost 1 base and J lost 1; bases outside the gene matches: 6. The CDR3 contains 16 residues. From germline, CDR1 is LGHNA and CDR2 YNFKEQ. CDR3 DNA: TGTGCCAGCAGCCAAGGCTCCGGGACAGCGAACACTGAAGCTTTCTTT. Translating it yields CASSQGSGTANTEAFF.

This chain connects TRBV21-1 to TRBJ2-7; TRBD1, the table's D call, was not compared with the DNA. TRBV21-1 represents a pseudogene. This CDR3 contains 13 residues. The DNA of the CDR3 is TGTGCCAACAAGACAGGGGAAGACTACGAGCAGTACTTC. It codes for CANKTGEDYEQYF.

The genes are TRBV6-5 and TRBJ2-7; 7 bases map to TRBD1. The CDR3 has 13 amino acids. The V and J ends lost 6 bases and 3 bases, in that order; junction bases with no gene match: 5. Germline CDR1 is MNHEY and CDR2 is SVGAGI. CDR3 loop: CASRMGQIYEQYF. Written as DNA, the CDR3 is TGTGCCAGCAGGATGGGACAGATCTACGAGCAGTACTTC.

This clone has a single count. The rearrangement links TRBV4-3 to TRBJ1-4; 9 bases are shared with TRBD1. Germline V gene sequence: CDR1 LGHNA, CDR2 YSLEER. The CDR3 extends over 16 amino acids. V was clipped by 4 bases and J by 8 bases; unmatched bases: 11. CDR3: CASSPSYRGRVEKLFF. CDR3 nucleotide sequence: TGCGCCAGCAGCCCAAGTTACAGGGGGCGCGTAGAAAAACTGTTTTTT.

The chain's CDR3 is CASSEGSGNTIYF. As DNA, the CDR3 is TGTGCCAGTTCCGAGGGATCCGGAAACACCATATATTTT. V gene TRBV19 combines with J gene TRBJ1-3, with D hard to call. V lost 8 bases and J lost 4, with 12 bases in between. Germline CDR1 LNHDA, CDR2 SQIVND (reference sequence). CDR3 length: 13 residues.

The chain has TRBV13 and TRBJ1-1, with D maybe TRBD1 (5 bases). Germline-derived CDR1 and CDR2 are PRHDT and FYEKMQ (reference sequence). This CDR3 has 13 residues. V was shortened by 4 bases and J by 1 base, with 7 bases between the two germline ends. DNA of the CDR3: TGTGCCAGCAGCTACGGACAGAACACTGAAGCTTTCTTT. Translated, it gives CASSYGQNTEAFF.

This sequence joins TRBV27 and TRBJ1-1; weak D call: TRBD1 (6 bases). Germline V gene sequence: CDR1 MNHEY, CDR2 SMNVEV (reference sequence). Between the trimmed V and J ends, which lost 10 bases and 2 bases, there was a span of 14 bases. This CDR3 contains 13 residues. The CDR3 DNA reads TGTGCCACCAAGGGACACCTTAACACTGAAGCTTTCTTT. This gives the protein CATKGHLNTEAFF.

The chain carries TRBV7-6 and TRBJ2-7; D is perhaps TRBD2 (6 bases). CDR1 is SGHVS, CDR2 FNYEAQ, per germline. The CDR3 has 14 residues. Deletions cut 8 bases from V and 3 bases from J, with 17 bases between. In DNA, the CDR3 is TGTGCCAGCGCCCAGGGCAGGGAGGACTACGAGCAGTACTTC. Its protein is CASAQGREDYEQYF.